This entry lists 23 T cell receptor beta chains sequenced from one sample in a study of long-term antiretroviral therapy in people with HIV. The immunoSEQ assay was v3.0, run at survey level. Generated by immunoSEQ multiplex PCR, the TCRdb table keeps only in-frame clones and is missing some. The profile shows about 36,000 clones, 75% to 85% of them singletons. The sequencing here drew on unsorted PBMCs, taken 3.4 years after starting antiretroviral therapy. These receptors came from a man aged 25 to 40 with HIV.

The chain joins TRBV7-8 to TRBJ1-5, with D possibly TRBD1 on 6 matching bases. Trimming stripped 1 base from V and 9 bases from J, with 19 bases between. Germline-derived CDR1 and CDR2 are SGHVS and FQNEAQ. This CDR3 comprises 16 residues. The CDR3 loop is CASSLERRTVPLPQHF. The CDR3, as DNA: TGTGCCAGCAGCTTAGAAAGGCGGACAGTTCCCTTGCCCCAGCATTTT.

This clone was counted a single time. This chain connects TRBV4-2 to TRBJ2-1, with D unresolved. The CDR3 runs 12 residues. V shed 1 base and J shed 9 bases, with 7 bases lying between them. CDR1 is LGHNA and CDR2 is YNFKEQ in the germline V gene. The CDR3 region has the DNA TGTGCCAGCAGCCAAGTCGAACGTGAGCAGTTCTTC. Translating it yields CASSQVEREQFF.

The chain employs TRBV7-3 and TRBJ2-3; 8 nucleotides line up with TRBD2. The CDR3 is 18 residues long. Germline V gene lookup returns CDR1 SGHTA and CDR2 FQGTGA. With V trimmed by 0 bases and J by 0 bases, 8 bases remained unmatched. The CDR3 spells CASSLTSSGSSSTDTQYF. CDR3 DNA sequence: TGTGCCAGCAGCTTAACTTCTAGCGGGTCGTCTAGCACAGATACGCAGTATTTT. Full variable domain (rest looked up from reference TRBV7-3 and TRBJ2-3): GAGVSQTPSNKVTEKGKYVELRCDPISGHTALYWYRQSLGQGPEFLIYFQGTGAADDSGLPNDRFFAVRPEGSVSTLKIQRTERGDSAVYLCASSLTSSGSSSTDTQYFGPGTRLTVL.

This rearrangement joins TRBV7-6 to TRBJ2-7; TRBD1 matches at 7 bases. The V gene's germline CDR1 is SGHVS and CDR2 FNYEAQ. This CDR3 contains 15 residues. Germline trimming cut 5 bases from V and 4 bases from J; bases unmatched to any gene: 11. The CDR3 region is CASSDGQVGNYEQYF. The CDR3, as DNA: TGTGCCAGCAGCGATGGACAGGTTGGGAATTACGAGCAGTACTTC.

The chain has TRBV6-5 and TRBJ2-5, with TRBD1 identical over 7 bases. With V trimmed by 0 bases and J by 13 bases, 8 bases remained unmatched. This CDR3 region has 13 residues. The V gene's germline CDR1 is MNHEY and CDR2 SVGAGI. The CDR3 reads CASSYSLQGSRYF. In nucleotides, the CDR3 is TGTGCCAGCAGTTACTCATTACAGGGGTCCCGGTACTTC.

J is TRBJ1-2 and V is TRBV7-8; D is perhaps TRBD1 (5 bases). Trimming pared 0 bases from V and 4 bases from J, leaving 18 bases between. CDR1 is SGHVS and CDR2 is FQNEAQ in the germline V gene. This CDR3 region has 17 residues. The CDR3 bases are TGTGCCAGCAGCTTAGCGAGAGGAGGGACCGGTGGCTATGGCTACACCTTC. Residues: CASSLARGGTGGYGYTF. The full variable domain, completed using reference TRBV7-8 and TRBJ1-2, is GAGVSQSPRYKVAKRGQDVALRCDPISGHVSLFWYQQALGQGPEFLTYFQNEAQLDKSGLPSDRFFAERPEGSVSTLKIQRTQQEDSAVYLCASSLARGGTGGYGYTFGSGTRLTVV.

V gene TRBV11-3 combines with J gene TRBJ2-7, with D possibly being TRBD1 or TRBD2 (6 bases each). Germline V gene data show CDR1 as SGHNT and CDR2 as YENEEA. Trimming pared 3 bases from V and 4 bases from J, leaving 10 bases between. This CDR3 contains 13 residues. The CDR3 loop reads CASSLGGRYEQYF. DNA of the CDR3: TGTGCCAGCAGCTTGGGGGGCAGATACGAGCAGTACTTC.

The J gene is TRBJ2-1, the V gene TRBV5-4; 10 bases map to TRBD2. The trim removed 2 bases at V and 6 bases at J, leaving 5 bases unmatched. CDR3 length: 15 residues. CDR1 and CDR2 from the germline V gene are SGHNT and YYREEE (reference sequence). Here the CDR3 reads CASSLGASGSNEQFF. DNA of the CDR3: TGTGCCAGCAGCTTAGGGGCTAGCGGGAGCAATGAGCAGTTCTTC.

The chain joins TRBV10-3 to TRBJ1-1; D possibly corresponds to TRBD1 (6 bases). CDR3 length: 15 amino acids. Trimming removed 0 bases at V and 2 bases at J, with 10 bases between. The germline V gene encodes CDR1 ENHRY and CDR2 SYGVKD. CDR3 amino acids: CAISESGGFNTEAFF. The CDR3, as DNA: TGTGCCATCAGTGAGTCTGGGGGCTTTAACACTGAAGCTTTCTTT.

This clone was counted a few times. The chain has TRBV29-1 and TRBJ2-5, with 10 bases fitting TRBD2. The germline gives CDR1 SQVTM, CDR2 ANQGSEA. This CDR3 contains 14 residues. Unmatched junction bases numbered 7, after V lost 5 bases and J lost 4 bases. CDR3 protein: CSVPTSGTSETQYF. As DNA, the CDR3 is TGCAGCGTTCCAACTAGCGGGACTTCAGAGACCCAGTACTTC.

This clone has only a few counts. Its ends do not fully match the called genes, so a read error is possible. This chain links TRBV7-8 with TRBJ2-7, with TRBD2 matching 7 bases. Germline CDR1 and CDR2: SGHVS and FQNEAQ. CDR3 length equals 13 residues. CDR3 amino acids: CASSLTVAGARSF. CDR3 sequence (DNA): TGTGCCAGCAGCCTAACGGTGGCGGGAGCAAGAAGTTTC.

This clone was seen a single time. The chain links TRBV29-1 to TRBJ2-3; D possibly corresponds to TRBD1 (6 bases). CDR1 and CDR2 (germline): SQVTM, ANQGSEA. This CDR3 is 13 amino acids long. V lost 4 bases and J lost 6, with 14 bases in between. Written as DNA, the CDR3 is TGCAGCGTTGCAGGACAGCTTGGGGATACGCAGTATTTT. This encodes CSVAGQLGDTQYF.

The rearrangement uses TRBV7-2 and TRBJ2-7; no reliable D call. The CDR3 covers 12 residues. Germline lookup yields CDR1 SGHTA and CDR2 FQGNSA. The V end was cut by 6 bases, the J end by 3 bases, with 9 bases between. The CDR3: CASSAELYEQYF. The CDR3 region has the DNA TGTGCCAGCAGTGCCGAGCTCTACGAGCAGTACTTC.

This clone was counted only a few times. The V call is TRBV18, the J call TRBJ2-2; no clear D. The ends were cut back, 3 bases at V and 2 bases at J, with 7 bases in the middle. Germline V CDR1 and CDR2: KGHSH, LQKENI. The CDR3 is 14 amino acids. The CDR3 loop is CASSPGINTGELFF. The DNA of the CDR3 is TGTGCCAGCTCACCTGGAATAAACACCGGGGAGCTGTTTTTT.

The J gene is TRBJ2-3, the V gene TRBV19; D possibly corresponds to TRBD1 (7 bases). This CDR3 spans 17 amino acids. V was clipped by 5 bases and J by 0 bases, with 18 bases between them. Germline V gene lookup returns CDR1 LNHDA and CDR2 SQIVND (reference sequence). The CDR3 bases are TGTGCCAGTAGTGCGGGACAGCTCGCTTCTAGCACAGATACGCAGTATTTT. It encodes CASSAGQLASSTDTQYF. Full variable domain (remainder filled in from reference TRBV19 and TRBJ2-3): DGGITQSPKYLFRKEGQNVTLSCEQNLNHDAMYWYRQDPGQGLRLIYYSQIVNDFQKGDIAEGYSVSREKKESFPLTVTSAQKNPTAFYLCASSAGQLASSTDTQYFGPGTRLTVL.

The sample holds one count of this clone. J is TRBJ1-2 and V is TRBV28; TRBD1 might be the D (5 bases). Per the germline V gene, CDR1 is MDHEN and CDR2 is SYDVKM. V was clipped by 6 bases and J by 0 bases, with 14 bases between them. This CDR3 is built from 15 residues. CDR3 coding DNA: TGTGCCAGCAGGCCGCAGGACACCCCTAACTATGGCTACACCTTC. Amino acid sequence: CASRPQDTPNYGYTF.

This sequence joins TRBV28 and TRBJ2-7; perhaps TRBD1 as D (5 bases). Germline-derived CDR1 and CDR2 are MDHEN and SYDVKM. CDR3 length equals 17 residues. V lost 6 bases, J lost 1 base, and 22 bases lay in between. The CDR3 spells CASSLGLLTGDSYEQYF. DNA of the CDR3: TGTGCCAGCAGCCTTGGGTTACTCACAGGAGATTCCTACGAGCAGTACTTC.

The rearrangement links TRBV29-1 to TRBJ1-1; D ambiguous. CDR3 length equals 14 residues. Trimming removed 1 base from V and 0 bases from J, with 9 bases in between. Germline V CDR1 and CDR2: SQVTM, ANQGSEA. The CDR3 DNA sequence: TGCAGCGTTGAAGCGGCAGCAGTGAACACTGAAGCTTTCTTT. This gives the protein CSVEAAAVNTEAFF.

The chain joins TRBV11-1 to TRBJ2-7; possible D gene TRBD1, 5 bases. The length of the CDR3 is 14 residues. V lost 2 bases and J lost 4, with 12 bases in between. CDR1 is SGHAT and CDR2 is FQDESV in the germline V gene (reference sequence). The CDR3 DNA follows: TGTGCCAGCAGCTTACGACAGACCCAGTACGAGCAGTACTTC. Encoded protein: CASSLRQTQYEQYF.

About this clone: One junction end disagrees with the germline gene, perhaps due to a read error. CDR3 sequence: CVSSVAEDGSSYEQYF. Written as DNA, the CDR3 is TGTGTCAGCAGCGTAGCCGAGGACGGAAGCTCCTACGAGCAGTACTTC. This chain uses TRBV9 with TRBJ2-7; D gene unclear. This CDR3 has 16 amino acids. Germline V gene lookup returns CDR1 SGDLS and CDR2 YYNGEE. The entire variable domain, with the rest obtained from reference TRBV9 and TRBJ2-7, is as follows: DSGVTQTPKHLITATGQRVTLRCSPRSGDLSVYWYQQSLDQGLQFLIQYYNGEERAKGNILERFSAQQFPDLHSELNLSSLELGDSALYFCVSSVAEDGSSYEQYFGPGTRLTVT.

The gene calls are TRBV6-6 and TRBJ2-7; 7 bases are shared with TRBD2. V dropped 4 bases and J dropped 1; count of bases not matched to a gene: 1. CDR3 length: 13 residues. The germline gives CDR1 MNHNY, CDR2 SVGAGI (reference sequence). This chain's CDR3 is CASSLGGSYEQYF. In DNA form, the CDR3 reads TGTGCCAGCAGTTTGGGGGGGTCCTACGAGCAGTACTTC.

This chain uses TRBV5-4 with TRBJ2-7; D is tentatively TRBD1 or TRBD2 (5 bases each). Germline V gives CDR1 SGHNT, CDR2 YYREEE (reference sequence). Trimming cost V 4 bases and J 4 bases, with 12 bases left between them. The CDR3 runs to 13 residues. The CDR3 nucleotides read TGTGCCAGCAGCCCCGGGACCCGGTACGAGCAGTACTTC. This encodes CASSPGTRYEQYF.

This chain links TRBV7-6 with TRBJ1-4; D is undetermined. V dropped 2 bases and J dropped 4 bases, with 14 bases sitting between them. The CDR3 totals 16 residues. The germline CDR1 and CDR2 sequences are SGHVS and FNYEAQ. This CDR3 reads CASSLRRSNGNEKLFF. The DNA for the CDR3 is TGTGCCAGCAGCTTAAGGCGTAGTAACGGTAATGAAAAACTGTTTTTT.